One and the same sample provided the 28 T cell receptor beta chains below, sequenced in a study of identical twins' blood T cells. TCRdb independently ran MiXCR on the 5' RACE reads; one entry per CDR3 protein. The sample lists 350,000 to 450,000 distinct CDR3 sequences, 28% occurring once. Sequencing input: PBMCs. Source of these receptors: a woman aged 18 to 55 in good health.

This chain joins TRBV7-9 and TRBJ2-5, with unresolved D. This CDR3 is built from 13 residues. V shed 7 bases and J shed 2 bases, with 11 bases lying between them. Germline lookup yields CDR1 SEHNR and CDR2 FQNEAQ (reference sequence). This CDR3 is CASTRLYQETQYF. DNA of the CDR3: TGTGCCAGCACTCGACTTTATCAAGAGACCCAGTACTTC.

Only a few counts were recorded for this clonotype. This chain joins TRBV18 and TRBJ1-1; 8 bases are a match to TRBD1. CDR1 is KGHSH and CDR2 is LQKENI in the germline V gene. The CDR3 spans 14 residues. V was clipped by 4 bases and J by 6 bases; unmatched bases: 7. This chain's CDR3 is CASSQGQGTAEAFF. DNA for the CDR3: TGTGCCAGCTCACAAGGACAGGGAACAGCTGAAGCTTTCTTT.

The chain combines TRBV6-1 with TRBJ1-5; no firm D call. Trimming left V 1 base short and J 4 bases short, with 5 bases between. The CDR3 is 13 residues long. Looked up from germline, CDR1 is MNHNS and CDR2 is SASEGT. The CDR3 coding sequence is TGTGCCAGCAGTGAAGGGGTGAATCAGCCCCAGCATTTT. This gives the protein CASSEGVNQPQHF.

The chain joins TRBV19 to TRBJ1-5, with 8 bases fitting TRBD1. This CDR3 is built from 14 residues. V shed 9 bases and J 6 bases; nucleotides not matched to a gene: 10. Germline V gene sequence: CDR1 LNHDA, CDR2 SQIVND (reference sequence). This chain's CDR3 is CASLRQGNGQPQHF. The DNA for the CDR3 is TGTGCCAGCCTAAGACAGGGGAATGGTCAGCCCCAGCATTTT.

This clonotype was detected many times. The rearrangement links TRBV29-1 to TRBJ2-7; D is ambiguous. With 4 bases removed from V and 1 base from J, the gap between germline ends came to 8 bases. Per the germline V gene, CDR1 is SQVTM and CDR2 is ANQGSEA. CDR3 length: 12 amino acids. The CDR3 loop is CSVVLLSYEQYF. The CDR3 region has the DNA TGCAGCGTTGTACTCCTTTCCTACGAGCAGTACTTC.

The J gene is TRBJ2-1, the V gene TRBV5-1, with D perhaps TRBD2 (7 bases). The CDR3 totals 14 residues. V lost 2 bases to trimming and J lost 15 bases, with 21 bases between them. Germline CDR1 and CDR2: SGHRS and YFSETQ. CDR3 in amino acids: CASSFAGGPSSPFF. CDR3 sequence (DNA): TGCGCCAGCAGCTTTGCCGGGGGGCCTTCGTCCCCGTTCTTC.

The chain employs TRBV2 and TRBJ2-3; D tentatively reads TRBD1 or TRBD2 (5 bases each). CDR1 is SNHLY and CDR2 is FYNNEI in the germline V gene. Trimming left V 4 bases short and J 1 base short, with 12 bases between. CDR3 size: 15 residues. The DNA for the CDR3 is TGTGCCAGCAGTGTCATCAGAGGGGGCACAGATACGCAGTATTTT. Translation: CASSVIRGGTDTQYF.

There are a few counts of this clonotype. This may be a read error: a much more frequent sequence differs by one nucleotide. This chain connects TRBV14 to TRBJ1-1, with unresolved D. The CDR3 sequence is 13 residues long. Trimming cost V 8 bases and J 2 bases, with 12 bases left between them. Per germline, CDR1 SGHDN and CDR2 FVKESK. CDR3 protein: CASGLTANTEAFF. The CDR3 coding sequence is TGTGCCAGCGGCCTTACAGCTAACACTGAAGCTTTCTTT.

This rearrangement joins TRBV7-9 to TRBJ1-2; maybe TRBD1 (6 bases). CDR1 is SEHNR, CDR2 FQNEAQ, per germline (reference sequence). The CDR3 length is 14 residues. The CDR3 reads CAGGPATINYGYTF. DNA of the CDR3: TGTGCAGGGGGGCCAGCCACGATTAACTATGGCTACACCTTC.

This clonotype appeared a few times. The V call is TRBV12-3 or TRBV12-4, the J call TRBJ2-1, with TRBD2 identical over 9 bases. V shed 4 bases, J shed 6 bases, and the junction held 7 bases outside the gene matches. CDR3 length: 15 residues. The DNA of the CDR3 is TGTGCCAGCAGTTCTCGGGCGGGAGGGCGCAATGAGCAGTTCTTC. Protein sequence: CASSSRAGGRNEQFF.

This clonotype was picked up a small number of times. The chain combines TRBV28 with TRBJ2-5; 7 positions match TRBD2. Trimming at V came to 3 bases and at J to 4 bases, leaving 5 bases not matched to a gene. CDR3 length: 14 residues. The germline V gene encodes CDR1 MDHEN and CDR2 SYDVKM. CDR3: CASSLYAGVETQYF. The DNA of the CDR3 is TGTGCCAGCAGTTTGTACGCGGGGGTAGAGACCCAGTACTTC.

The CDR3 bases are TGTGCCAGCAGCTTGGTTCTTAATGAAAAACTGTTTTTT. Translated, it gives CASSLVLNEKLFF. V usage is TRBV5-6 and J usage is TRBJ1-4; D not certain. Trimming took off 0 bases at V and 4 bases at J, with 4 bases between the two ends. The CDR3 spans 13 residues. Germline V CDR1 and CDR2: SGHDT, YYEEEE.

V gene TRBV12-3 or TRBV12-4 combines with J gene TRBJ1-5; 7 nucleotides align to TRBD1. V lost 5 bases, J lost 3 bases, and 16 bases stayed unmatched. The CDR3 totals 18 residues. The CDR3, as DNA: TGTGCCAGCAGTATCACAGACAGGGCGTTGGGGGACAATCAGCCCCAGCATTTT. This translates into CASSITDRALGDNQPQHF.

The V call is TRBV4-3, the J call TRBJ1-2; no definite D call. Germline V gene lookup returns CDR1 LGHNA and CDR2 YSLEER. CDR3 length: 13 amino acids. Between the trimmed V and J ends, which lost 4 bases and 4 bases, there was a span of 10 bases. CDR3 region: CASSPQPRYGYTF. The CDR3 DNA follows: TGCGCCAGCAGCCCGCAACCTCGCTATGGCTACACCTTC.

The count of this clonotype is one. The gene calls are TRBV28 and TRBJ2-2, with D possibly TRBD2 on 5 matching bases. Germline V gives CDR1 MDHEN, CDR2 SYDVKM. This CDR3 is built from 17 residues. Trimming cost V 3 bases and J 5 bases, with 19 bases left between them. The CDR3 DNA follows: TGTGCCAGCAGTTTGGCCCCGCTTACTCGGGGAACCGGGGAGCTGTTTTTT. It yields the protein CASSLAPLTRGTGELFF. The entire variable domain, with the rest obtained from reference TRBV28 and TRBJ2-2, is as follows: DVKVTQSSRYLVKRTGEKVFLECVQDMDHENMFWYRQDPGLGLRLIYFSYDVKMKEKGDIPEGYSVSREKKERFSLILESASTNQTSMYLCASSLAPLTRGTGELFFGEGSRLTVL.

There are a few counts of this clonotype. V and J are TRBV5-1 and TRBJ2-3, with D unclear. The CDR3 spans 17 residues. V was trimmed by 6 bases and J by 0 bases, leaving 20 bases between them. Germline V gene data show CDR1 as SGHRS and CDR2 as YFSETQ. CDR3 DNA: TGCGCCAGCATGGTCGTTCTCCTTATCACTAGCACAGATACGCAGTATTTT. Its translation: CASMVVLLITSTDTQYF.

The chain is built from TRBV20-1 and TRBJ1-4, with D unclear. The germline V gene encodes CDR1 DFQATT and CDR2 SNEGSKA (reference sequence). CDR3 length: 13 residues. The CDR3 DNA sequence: TGCAGCTTCGGTGGGCGGTCTAATGAAAAACTGTTTTTT. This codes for CSFGGRSNEKLFF.

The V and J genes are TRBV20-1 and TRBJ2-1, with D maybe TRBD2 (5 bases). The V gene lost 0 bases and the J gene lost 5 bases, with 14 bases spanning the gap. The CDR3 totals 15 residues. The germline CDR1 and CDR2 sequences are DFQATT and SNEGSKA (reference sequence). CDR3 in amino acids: CSARDRRTLDNEQFF. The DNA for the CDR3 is TGCAGTGCTAGAGATAGGAGGACCCTAGACAATGAGCAGTTCTTC.

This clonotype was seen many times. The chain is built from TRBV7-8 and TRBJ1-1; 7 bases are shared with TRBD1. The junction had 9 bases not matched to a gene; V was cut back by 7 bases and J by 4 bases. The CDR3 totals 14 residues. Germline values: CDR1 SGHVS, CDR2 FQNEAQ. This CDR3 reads CASNFNRGSTEAFF. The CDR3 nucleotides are TGTGCCAGCAACTTCAACAGGGGTAGCACTGAAGCTTTCTTT.

The chain's CDR3 is CSVGQGSYGYTF. The CDR3 nucleotides are TGCAGCGTCGGACAGGGGAGTTATGGCTACACCTTC. The rearrangement joins TRBV29-1 to TRBJ1-2; 9 bases agree with TRBD1. Trimming cost V 6 bases and J 5 bases; bases outside gene matches: 4. Germline CDR1 reads SQVTM; CDR2 reads ANQGSEA. The CDR3 runs to 12 residues.

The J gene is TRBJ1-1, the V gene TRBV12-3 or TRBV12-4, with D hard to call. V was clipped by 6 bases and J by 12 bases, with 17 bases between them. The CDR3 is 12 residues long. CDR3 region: CASSPRSLPPFF. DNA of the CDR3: TGTGCCAGCAGCCCCCGGTCCCTACCCCCTTTCTTT.

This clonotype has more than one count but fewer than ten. The DNA of the CDR3 is TGTGCCAGCAGCTTAAGACTAGCTCCGGATACGCAGTATTTT. Translation gives CASSLRLAPDTQYF. This chain links TRBV7-9 with TRBJ2-3; 7 bases map to TRBD2. The CDR3 spans 14 residues. V trimming: 2 bases; J trimming: 6 bases; junction bases outside the gene matches: 5. Germline CDR1 SEHNR, CDR2 FQNEAQ (reference sequence).

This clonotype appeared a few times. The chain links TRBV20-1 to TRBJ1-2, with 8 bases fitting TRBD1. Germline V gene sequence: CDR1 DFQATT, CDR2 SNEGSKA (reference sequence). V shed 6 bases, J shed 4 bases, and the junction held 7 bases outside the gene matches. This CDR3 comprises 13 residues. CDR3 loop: CSAGDRLLYGYTF. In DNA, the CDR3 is TGCAGTGCGGGGGACAGGCTCCTCTATGGCTACACCTTC.

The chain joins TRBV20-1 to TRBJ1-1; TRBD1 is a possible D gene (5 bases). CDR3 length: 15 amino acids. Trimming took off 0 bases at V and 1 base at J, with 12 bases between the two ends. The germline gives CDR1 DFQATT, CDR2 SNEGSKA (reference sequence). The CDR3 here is CSARDVAGSNTEAFF. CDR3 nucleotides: TGCAGTGCTAGAGATGTTGCAGGGTCGAACACTGAAGCTTTCTTT.

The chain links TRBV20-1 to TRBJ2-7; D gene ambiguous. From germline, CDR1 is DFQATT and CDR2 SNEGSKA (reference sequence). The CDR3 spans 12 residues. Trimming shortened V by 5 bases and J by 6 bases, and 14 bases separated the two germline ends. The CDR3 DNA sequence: TGCAGTGCTCCTTTAGTGGGCGGCGAGCAGTACTTC. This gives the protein CSAPLVGGEQYF.

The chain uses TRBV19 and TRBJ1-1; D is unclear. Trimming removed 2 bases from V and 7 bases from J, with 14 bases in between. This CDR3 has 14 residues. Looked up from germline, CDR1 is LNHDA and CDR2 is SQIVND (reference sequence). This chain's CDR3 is CASSISSGIGEAFF. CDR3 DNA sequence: TGTGCCAGTAGTATATCTTCCGGTATCGGTGAAGCTTTCTTT. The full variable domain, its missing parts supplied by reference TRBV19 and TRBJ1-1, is DGGITQSPKYLFRKEGQNVTLSCEQNLNHDAMYWYRQDPGQGLRLIYYSQIVNDFQKGDIAEGYSVSREKKESFPLTVTSAQKNPTAFYLCASSISSGIGEAFFGQGTRLTVV.

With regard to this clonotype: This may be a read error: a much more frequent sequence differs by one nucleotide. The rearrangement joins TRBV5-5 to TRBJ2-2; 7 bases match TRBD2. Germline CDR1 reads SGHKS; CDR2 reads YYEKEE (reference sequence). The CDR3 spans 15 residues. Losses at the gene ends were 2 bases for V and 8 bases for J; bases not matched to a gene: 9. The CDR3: CASSLGASGLGELFF. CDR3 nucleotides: TGTGCCAGCAGCTTAGGGGCTAGCGGCCTTGGGGAGCTGTTTTTT.

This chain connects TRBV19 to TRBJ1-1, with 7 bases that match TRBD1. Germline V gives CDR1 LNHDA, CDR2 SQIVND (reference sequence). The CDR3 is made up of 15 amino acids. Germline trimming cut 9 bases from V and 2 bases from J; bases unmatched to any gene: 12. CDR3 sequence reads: CASTRTGQINTEAFF. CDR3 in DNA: TGTGCCAGCACTCGGACGGGACAGATAAACACTGAAGCTTTCTTT.